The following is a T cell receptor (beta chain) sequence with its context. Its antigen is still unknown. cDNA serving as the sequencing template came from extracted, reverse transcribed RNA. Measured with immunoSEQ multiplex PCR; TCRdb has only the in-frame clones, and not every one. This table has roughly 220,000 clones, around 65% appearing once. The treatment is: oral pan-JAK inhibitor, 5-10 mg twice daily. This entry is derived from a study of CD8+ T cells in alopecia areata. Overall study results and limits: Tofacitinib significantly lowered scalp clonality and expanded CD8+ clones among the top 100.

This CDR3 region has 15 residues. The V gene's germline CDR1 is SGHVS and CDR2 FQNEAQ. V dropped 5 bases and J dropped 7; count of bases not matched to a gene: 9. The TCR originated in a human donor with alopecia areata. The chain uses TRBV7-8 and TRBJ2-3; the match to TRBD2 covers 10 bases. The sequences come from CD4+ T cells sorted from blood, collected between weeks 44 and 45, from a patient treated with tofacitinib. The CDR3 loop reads CASSRTSGFPNTQYF. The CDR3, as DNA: TGTGCCAGCAGCCGGACTAGCGGCTTCCCCAATACGCAGTATTTT.